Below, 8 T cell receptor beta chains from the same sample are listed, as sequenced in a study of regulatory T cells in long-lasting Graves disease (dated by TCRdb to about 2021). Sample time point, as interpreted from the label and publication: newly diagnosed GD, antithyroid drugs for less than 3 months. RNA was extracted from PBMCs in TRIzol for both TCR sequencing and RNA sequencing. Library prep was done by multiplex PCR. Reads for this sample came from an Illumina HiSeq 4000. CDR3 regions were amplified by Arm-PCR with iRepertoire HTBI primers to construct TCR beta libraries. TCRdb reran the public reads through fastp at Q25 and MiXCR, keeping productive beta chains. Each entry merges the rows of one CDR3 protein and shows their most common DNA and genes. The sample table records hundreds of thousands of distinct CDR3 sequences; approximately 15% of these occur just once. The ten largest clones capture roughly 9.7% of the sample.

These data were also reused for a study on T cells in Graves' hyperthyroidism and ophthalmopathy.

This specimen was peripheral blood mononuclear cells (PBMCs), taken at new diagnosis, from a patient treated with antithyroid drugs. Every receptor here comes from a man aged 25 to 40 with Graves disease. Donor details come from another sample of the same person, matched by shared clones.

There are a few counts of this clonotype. CDR3 loop: CASSRGTSGSRRTQYF. The CDR3 DNA follows: TGTGCCAGCAGCCGAGGGACTAGCGGGAGCCGGCGGACCCAGTACTTC. This chain uses TRBV3-1 with TRBJ2-5, with 14 bases identical to TRBD2. J gave up 7 bases and V 4 bases, and 8 bases lay outside the gene matches. Germline loops: CDR1 LGHDT, CDR2 YNNKEL (reference sequence). The CDR3 is made up of 16 amino acids.

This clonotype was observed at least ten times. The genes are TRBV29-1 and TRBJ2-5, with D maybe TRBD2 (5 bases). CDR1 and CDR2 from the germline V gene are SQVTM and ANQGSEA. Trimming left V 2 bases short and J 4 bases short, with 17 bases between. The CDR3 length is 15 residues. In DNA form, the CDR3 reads TGCAGCGTTGAACTCCTGAGGGAGAGGATAGAGACCCAGTACTTC. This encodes CSVELLRERIETQYF.

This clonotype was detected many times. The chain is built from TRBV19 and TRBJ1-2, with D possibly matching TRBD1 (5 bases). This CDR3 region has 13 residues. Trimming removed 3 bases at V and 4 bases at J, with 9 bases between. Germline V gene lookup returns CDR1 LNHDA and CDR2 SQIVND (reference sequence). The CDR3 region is CASSIGTIYGYTF. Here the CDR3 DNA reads TGTGCCAGTAGTATCGGGACGATCTATGGCTACACCTTC.

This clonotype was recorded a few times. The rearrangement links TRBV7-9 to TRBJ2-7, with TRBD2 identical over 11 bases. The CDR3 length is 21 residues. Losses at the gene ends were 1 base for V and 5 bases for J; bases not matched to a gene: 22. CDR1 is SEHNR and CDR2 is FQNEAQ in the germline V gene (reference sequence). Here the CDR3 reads CASSLVPVSGTATSGNHEQYF. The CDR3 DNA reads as TGTGCCAGCAGCTTAGTCCCCGTTTCCGGGACAGCGACTAGCGGGAATCACGAGCAGTACTTC.

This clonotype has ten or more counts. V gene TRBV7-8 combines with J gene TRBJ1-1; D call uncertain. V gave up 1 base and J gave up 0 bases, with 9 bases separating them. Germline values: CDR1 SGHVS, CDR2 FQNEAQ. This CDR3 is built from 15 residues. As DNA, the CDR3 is TGTGCCAGCAGCTTAGTGGGCGGCCTGAACACTGAAGCTTTCTTT. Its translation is CASSLVGGLNTEAFF.

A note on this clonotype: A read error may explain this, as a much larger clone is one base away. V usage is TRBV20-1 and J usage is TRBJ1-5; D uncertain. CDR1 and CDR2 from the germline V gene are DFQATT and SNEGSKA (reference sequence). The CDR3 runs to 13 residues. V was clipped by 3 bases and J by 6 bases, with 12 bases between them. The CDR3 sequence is CSASETEPQPQHF. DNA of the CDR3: TGCAGTGCTAGTGAGACGGAACCTCAGCCCCAGCATTTT.

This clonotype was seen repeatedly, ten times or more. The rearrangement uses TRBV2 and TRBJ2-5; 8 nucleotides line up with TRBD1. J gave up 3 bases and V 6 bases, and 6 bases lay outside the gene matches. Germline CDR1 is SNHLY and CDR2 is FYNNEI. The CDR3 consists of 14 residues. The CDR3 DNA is TGTGCCAGCAGACCCGGGACAGGTGAAGAGACCCAGTACTTC. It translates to CASRPGTGEETQYF.

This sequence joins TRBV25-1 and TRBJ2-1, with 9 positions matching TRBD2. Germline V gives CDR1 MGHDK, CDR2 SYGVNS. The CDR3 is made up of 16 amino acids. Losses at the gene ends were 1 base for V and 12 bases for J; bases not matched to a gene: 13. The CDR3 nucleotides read TGTGCCAGCAGTGAATTTAGCGGGAGAGCTAGATTTCGGCAGTTCTTC. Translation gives CASSEFSGRARFRQFF.